These T cell receptor beta chains were read from a single sample in a study of blood T cells in healthy people across ages. Each CDR3 protein gets one entry after TCRdb re-called the 5' RACE reads with MiXCR. The sample includes approximately 790,000 distinct CDR3 sequences, 60% to 80% seen only once; the top ten take 25% to 35%. Sequences were obtained from blood. The receptor set was obtained from a man aged 25 to 40 in good health. Each CDR3 is given with its conserved first and last residue. The D gene is left open where the match is weak. Expanded clones are given a class, and other clones once, few, many or no size at all.

>TRBV28|TRBD1|TRBJ2-7|.
TGTGCCAGCAGAGTAGGGACAGGGGTCTACGAGCAGTACTTC
CASRVGTGVYEQYF
>TRBV7-9|TRBD1|TRBJ2-1|.
TGTGCCAGCAGCGAAGGGGACAGGGGCGGCGATGAGCAGTTCTTC
CASSEGDRGGDEQFF
>TRBV7-9|.|TRBJ2-1|.
TGTGCCAGCAGCTTAGGTACTCAAGAGACCCAGTTCTTC
CASSLGTQETQFF
>TRBV7-2|.|TRBJ2-7|.
TGTGCCAGCAGCGTGGGTCCTCAAAGCGAGCAGTACTTC
CASSVGPQSEQYF
>TRBV7-9|.|TRBJ1-6|many
TGTGCCAGCAGCTCCAACCGGGTAGGAGAGGAGTCACCCCTCCACTTT
CASSSNRVGEESPLHF
>TRBV5-1|TRBD1|TRBJ2-3|many
TGTGCCAGCAGCTTAGGGGGACAGGGAACAGATACGCAGTATTTT
CASSLGGQGTDTQYF
>TRBV12-3/TRBV12-4|TRBD2|TRBJ2-3|.
TGTGCCAGCAGTTTAGGTAGCGGGGGGAACACAGATGTGCAGTATTTT
CASSLGSGGNTDVQYF
>TRBV21-1|.|TRBJ2-3|.
TGTGCTAGCAGCAGAGGTCGAGATACGCAGTATTTT
CASSRGRDTQYF
>TRBV7-2|.|TRBJ2-6|.
TGTGCCAGCAGCTTGGGAAGGGGCAACTCTGGGGCCAACGTCCTGACTTTC
CASSLGRGNSGANVLTF
>TRBV11-1|.|TRBJ2-1|.
TGTGCCAGCAGCTTAGCCCCAAGCAATGAGCAGTTCTTC
CASSLAPSNEQFF